A selection of T cell receptor beta chains follows, all from one sample in a study of chemoradiotherapy in HPV16-positive cancers. Here immunoSEQ multiplex PCR was the method, and the copy in TCRdb shows in-frame clones only, minus some. The sample has around 6,500 clones, 81% seen once; the top ten hold around 7.3%. The specimen was tumor tissue, collected from a patient who underwent chemoradiotherapy. The origin of the receptors is a human donor with HPV-associated anogenital cancer. Both conserved end residues are part of each CDR3. The D gene is left open where the match is weak. For some rows the clone size is stated as once, few or many, or as a class when expanded; others skip it.

d_call	clone_size	j_call	v_call	cdr3_nt	cdr3_aa
TRBD2	few	TRBJ2-3	TRBV6-1	TGTGCCAGCAGTGAAGTTAGCGGGGGCACAGATACGCAGTATTTT	CASSEVSGGTDTQYF
TRBD1	.	TRBJ2-5	TRBV27	TGTGCCAGCAGTACCGAAGGGGGCTGGGGAGAGACCCAGTACTTC	CASSTEGGWGETQYF
TRBD2	.	TRBJ2-3	TRBV19	TGTGCCAGTAGTACCCGACTAGCGGGGGGGGCAAATACGCAGTATTTT	CASSTRLAGGANTQYF
.	.	TRBJ2-6	TRBV18	TGTGCCAGCTCACCCCTTGGGCAGGCCAGCTCTGGGGCCAACGTCCTGACTTTC	CASSPLGQASSGANVLTF
.	.	TRBJ1-1	TRBV4-2	TGTGCCAGCAGCCAAGATATTAGGGTGGGCACTGAAGCTTTCTTT	CASSQDIRVGTEAFF
TRBD1	.	TRBJ1-2	TRBV5-5	TGTGCCAGCACCCCGGACAGGGCCTTGGATGGCTACACCTTC	CASTPDRALDGYTF
TRBD2	.	TRBJ2-7	TRBV9	TGTGCCAGCAGCGGGGCGCGGGCGGGAGGCGGCGAGCAGTACTTC	CASSGARAGGGEQYF
TRBD1	.	TRBJ1-2	TRBV2	TGTGCCAGCAGTGGACAGGGGAGCTATGGCTACACCTTC	CASSGQGSYGYTF
TRBD2	once	TRBJ2-7	TRBV30	TGTGCCTGGAGGCCCTTAGCGGGGGATCACGAGCAGTACTTC	CAWRPLAGDHEQYF
.	.	TRBJ2-3	TRBV28	TGTGCCAGCAGTTTATATGGCAGGGGCGGTCAGTATTTT	CASSLYGRGGQYF